These 5 T cell receptor beta chains were all obtained from the same sample, sequenced in a study of a mutant IDH1 vaccine in newly diagnosed glioma. The assay was immunoSEQ multiplex PCR, and TCRdb's table has in-frame clones only and misses some. The table lists tens of thousands of clones, more than 65% of them singletons, with 15% to 19% in the top ten. The antigens for these receptors are not known. Documented time point: week 35, safety follow-up. Every vaccination contained 300 ug of the mutant IDH1 20-mer peptide and was paired with topical imiquimod. The source was PBMCs, collected from a glioma patient whose treatment included an IDH1 peptide vaccine. The receptors were sampled from a man in his thirties or forties with glioma.

This CDR3 reads CASSLETGDTQYF. CDR3 nucleotides: TGTGCCAGCAGCTTAGAGACGGGAGATACGCAGTATTTT. The J gene is TRBJ2-3, the V gene TRBV11-2; D uncertain. Per the germline V gene, CDR1 is SGHAT and CDR2 is FQNNGV. This CDR3 is 13 amino acids long. V dropped 0 bases and J dropped 5 bases, with 6 bases sitting between them.

The gene calls are TRBV27 and TRBJ2-3; 9 positions agree with TRBD1. Germline V CDR1 and CDR2: MNHEY, SMNVEV (reference sequence). V was clipped by 5 bases and J by 0 bases; unmatched bases: 9. The CDR3 contains 17 residues. For the CDR3, the DNA is TGTGCCAGCAGTCTCTCCCGGGACAGGGAAAGCACAGATACGCAGTATTTT. Its protein is CASSLSRDRESTDTQYF.

This chain links TRBV5-6 with TRBJ1-4, with 10 bases matching TRBD1. CDR3 size: 19 residues. The J segment lost 2 bases and the V segment lost 0 bases, leaving 10 bases of the junction unmatched. Germline lookup yields CDR1 SGHDT and CDR2 YYEEEE. The CDR3 loop is CASSLGFRDRGLTNEKLFF. Written as DNA, the CDR3 is TGTGCCAGCAGCTTGGGGTTTCGGGACAGGGGACTCACTAATGAAAAACTGTTTTTT. The full variable domain, its missing parts supplied by reference TRBV5-6 and TRBJ1-4, is DAGVTQSPTHLIKTRGQQVTLRCSPKSGHDTVSWYQQALGQGPQFIFQYYEEEERQRGNFPDRFSGHQFPNYSSELNVNALLLGDSALYLCASSLGFRDRGLTNEKLFFGSGTQLSVL.

This chain connects TRBV14 to TRBJ2-1; no clear D gene. Trimming shortened V by 4 bases and J by 2 bases, and 6 bases separated the two germline ends. This CDR3 is 13 amino acids long. The germline V gene encodes CDR1 SGHDN and CDR2 FVKESK. DNA for the CDR3: TGTGCCAGCAGCCTTGGGACCTACAATGAGCAGTTCTTC. Translating it yields CASSLGTYNEQFF.

This clone has a single count. The CDR3 spells CASSFLNSYEQYF. In nucleotides, the CDR3 is TGTGCCAGCAGTTTCCTCAACTCCTACGAGCAGTACTTC. This sequence joins TRBV6-5 and TRBJ2-7; D call uncertain. Germline assignment: CDR1 MNHEY and CDR2 SVGAGI. V lost 4 bases, J lost 0 bases, and 7 bases lay in between. This CDR3 has 13 amino acids.